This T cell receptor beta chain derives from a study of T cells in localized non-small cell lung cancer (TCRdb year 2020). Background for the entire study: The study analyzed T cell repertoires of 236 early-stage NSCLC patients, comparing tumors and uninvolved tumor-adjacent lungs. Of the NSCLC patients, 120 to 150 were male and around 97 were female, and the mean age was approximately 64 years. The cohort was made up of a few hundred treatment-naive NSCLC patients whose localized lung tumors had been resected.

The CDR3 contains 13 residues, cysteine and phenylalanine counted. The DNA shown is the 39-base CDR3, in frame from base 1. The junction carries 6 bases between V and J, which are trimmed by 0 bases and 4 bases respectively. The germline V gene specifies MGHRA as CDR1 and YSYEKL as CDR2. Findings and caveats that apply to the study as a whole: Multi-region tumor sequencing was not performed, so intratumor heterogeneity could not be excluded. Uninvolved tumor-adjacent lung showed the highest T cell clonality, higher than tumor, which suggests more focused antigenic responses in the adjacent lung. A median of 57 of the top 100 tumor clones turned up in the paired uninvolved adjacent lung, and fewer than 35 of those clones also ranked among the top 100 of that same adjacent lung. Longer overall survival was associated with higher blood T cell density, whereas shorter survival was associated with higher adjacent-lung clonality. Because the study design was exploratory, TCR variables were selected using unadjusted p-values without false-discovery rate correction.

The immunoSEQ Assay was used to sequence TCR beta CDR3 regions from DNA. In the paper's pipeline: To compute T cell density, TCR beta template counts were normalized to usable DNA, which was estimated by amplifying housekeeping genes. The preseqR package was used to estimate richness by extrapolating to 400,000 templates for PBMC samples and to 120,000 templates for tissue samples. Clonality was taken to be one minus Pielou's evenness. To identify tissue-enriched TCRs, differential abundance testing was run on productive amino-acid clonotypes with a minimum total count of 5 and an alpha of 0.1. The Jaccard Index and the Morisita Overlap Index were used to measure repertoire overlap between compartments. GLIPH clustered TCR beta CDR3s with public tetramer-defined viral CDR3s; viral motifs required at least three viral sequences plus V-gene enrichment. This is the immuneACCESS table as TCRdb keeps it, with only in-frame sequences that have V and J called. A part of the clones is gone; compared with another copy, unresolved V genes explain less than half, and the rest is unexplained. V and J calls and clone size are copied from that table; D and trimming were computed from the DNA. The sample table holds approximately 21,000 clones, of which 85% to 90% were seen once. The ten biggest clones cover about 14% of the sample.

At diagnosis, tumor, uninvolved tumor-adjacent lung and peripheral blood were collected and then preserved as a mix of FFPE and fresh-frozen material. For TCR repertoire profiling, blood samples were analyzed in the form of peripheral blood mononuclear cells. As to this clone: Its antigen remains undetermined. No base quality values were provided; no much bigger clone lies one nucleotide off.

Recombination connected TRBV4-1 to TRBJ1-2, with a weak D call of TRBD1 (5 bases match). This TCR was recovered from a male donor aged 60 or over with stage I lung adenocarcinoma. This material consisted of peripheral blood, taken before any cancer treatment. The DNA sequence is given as TGCGCCAGCAGCCAAGACGGGGGCTATGGCTACACCTTC. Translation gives CASSQDGGYGYTF.